This is a list of T cell receptor beta chains from one sample in a study of T cell repertoires in aging, cancer and after chemotherapy. TCRdb passed the multiplex PCR reads through MiXCR, listing each CDR3 protein once. The sample holds 9,500 to 13,000 distinct CDR3 sequences, 20% to 25% seen once. Sequenced sample: blood. The source is a human donor in good health. Both conserved end residues are part of each CDR3.

CDR3 length: 13
V gene: TRBV20-1
J gene: TRBJ2-5
CDR3 protein: CSAKGLSVETQYF

CDR3 length: 18
V gene: TRBV19
J gene: TRBJ2-1
CDR3 protein: CASSIDGDTMSSYNEQFF

CDR3 length: 13
V gene: TRBV20-1
J gene: TRBJ2-3
CDR3 protein: CSASITSTDTQYF

CDR3 length: 14
V gene: TRBV28
J gene: TRBJ1-2
CDR3 protein: CASSFQGRGEGYTF

CDR3 length: 14
V gene: TRBV6-5
J gene: TRBJ1-3
CDR3 protein: CASRRRGSGNTIYF

CDR3 length: 13
V gene: TRBV5-6
J gene: TRBJ1-2
CDR3 protein: CASSFSSGAGYTF

CDR3 length: 15
V gene: TRBV7-9
J gene: TRBJ2-5
CDR3 protein: CASSPRGTGEETQYF

CDR3 length: 13
V gene: TRBV27
J gene: TRBJ2-3
CDR3 protein: CATSVGEYDTQYF

CDR3 length: 11
V gene: TRBV6-5
J gene: TRBJ2-5
CDR3 protein: CASSYSETQYF

CDR3 length: 18
V gene: TRBV28
J gene: TRBJ2-7
CDR3 protein: CASSPNLKGLAGVYEQYF

CDR3 length: 12
V gene: TRBV6-6
J gene: TRBJ1-2
CDR3 protein: CAGGSFVGGYTF

CDR3 length: 15
V gene: TRBV19
J gene: TRBJ2-5
CDR3 protein: CASSMSGSYGETQYF

CDR3 length: 16
V gene: TRBV5-1
J gene: TRBJ2-7
CDR3 protein: CASSLELAGGGYEQYF

CDR3 length: 17
V gene: TRBV6-5
J gene: TRBJ2-3
CDR3 protein: CASSTGQGSPNTDTQYF

CDR3 length: 13
V gene: TRBV6-1
J gene: TRBJ1-2
CDR3 protein: CASSTTGGYGYTF

CDR3 length: 15
V gene: TRBV28
J gene: TRBJ2-7
CDR3 protein: CASSLPGQGLSEQYF

CDR3 length: 14
V gene: TRBV28
J gene: TRBJ1-2
CDR3 protein: CASILQGRKYGYTF

CDR3 length: 14
V gene: TRBV18
J gene: TRBJ2-7
CDR3 protein: CASSETGQGPEQYF

CDR3 length: 15
V gene: TRBV4-1
J gene: TRBJ1-1
CDR3 protein: CASSQEYREGTEAFF

CDR3 length: 15
V gene: TRBV12-3/TRBV12-4
J gene: TRBJ2-1
CDR3 protein: CASTRLAGVGDEQFF

CDR3 length: 14
V gene: TRBV5-1
J gene: TRBJ2-3
CDR3 protein: CASSPALRTDTQYF

CDR3 length: 17
V gene: TRBV15
J gene: TRBJ2-5
CDR3 protein: CATSRDMGGDPQETQYF

CDR3 length: 14
V gene: TRBV30
J gene: TRBJ1-2
CDR3 protein: CASSGGQGYYGYTF

CDR3 length: 16
V gene: TRBV7-3
J gene: TRBJ2-3
CDR3 protein: CASSWTGTSPGDTQYF

CDR3 length: 15
V gene: TRBV11-2
J gene: TRBJ2-1
CDR3 protein: CASSRDPLGANEQFF

CDR3 length: 19
V gene: TRBV6-6
J gene: TRBJ2-1
CDR3 protein: CASSYPGLAGDALFYEQFF

CDR3 length: 16
V gene: TRBV6-5
J gene: TRBJ2-1
CDR3 protein: CASSRPTSGNYNEQFF

CDR3 length: 16
V gene: TRBV5-4
J gene: TRBJ2-5
CDR3 protein: CASSPGGSGRKETQYF

CDR3 length: 15
V gene: TRBV27
J gene: TRBJ2-3
CDR3 protein: CASSFSAIGTDTQYF

CDR3 length: 15
V gene: TRBV19
J gene: TRBJ2-2
CDR3 protein: CASRPSGRQTGELFF

CDR3 length: 13
V gene: TRBV4-1
J gene: TRBJ1-1
CDR3 protein: CASRGGPNTEAFF

CDR3 length: 14
V gene: TRBV5-1
J gene: TRBJ2-1
CDR3 protein: CASSRTGGNNEQFF

CDR3 length: 16
V gene: TRBV10-3
J gene: TRBJ1-3
CDR3 protein: CAIISDRGQGGNTIYF

CDR3 length: 13
V gene: TRBV19
J gene: TRBJ2-1
CDR3 protein: CASSGGYYNEQFF

CDR3 length: 15
V gene: TRBV7-2
J gene: TRBJ2-5
CDR3 protein: CASSPGTSGQETQYF

CDR3 length: 16
V gene: TRBV19
J gene: TRBJ2-7
CDR3 protein: CASSITGGRASYEQYF

CDR3 length: 14
V gene: TRBV19
J gene: TRBJ2-7
CDR3 protein: CASSIASGFYEQYF

CDR3 length: 15
V gene: TRBV7-9
J gene: TRBJ1-1
CDR3 protein: CASSVLGQMNTEAFF

CDR3 length: 15
V gene: TRBV20-1
J gene: TRBJ2-7
CDR3 protein: CSAYAPGQGSYEQYF